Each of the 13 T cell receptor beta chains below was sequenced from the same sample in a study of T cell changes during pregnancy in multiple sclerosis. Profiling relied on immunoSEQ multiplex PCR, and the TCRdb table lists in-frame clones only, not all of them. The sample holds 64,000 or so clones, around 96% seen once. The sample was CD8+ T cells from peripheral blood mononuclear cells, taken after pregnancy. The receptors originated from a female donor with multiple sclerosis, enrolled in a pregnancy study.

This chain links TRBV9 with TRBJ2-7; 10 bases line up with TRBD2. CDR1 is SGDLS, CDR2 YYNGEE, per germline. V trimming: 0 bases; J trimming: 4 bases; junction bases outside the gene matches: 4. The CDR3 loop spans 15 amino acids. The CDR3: CASSVGGTSAYEQYF. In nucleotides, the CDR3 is TGTGCCAGCAGCGTAGGGGGGACTAGCGCATACGAGCAGTACTTC.

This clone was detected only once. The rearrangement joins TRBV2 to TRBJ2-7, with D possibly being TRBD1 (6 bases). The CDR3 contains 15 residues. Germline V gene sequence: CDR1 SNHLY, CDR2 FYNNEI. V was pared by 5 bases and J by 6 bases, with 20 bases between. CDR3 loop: CASSHRDPLPGEQYF. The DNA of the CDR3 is TGTGCCAGCAGTCACAGGGATCCCCTCCCTGGCGAGCAGTACTTC.

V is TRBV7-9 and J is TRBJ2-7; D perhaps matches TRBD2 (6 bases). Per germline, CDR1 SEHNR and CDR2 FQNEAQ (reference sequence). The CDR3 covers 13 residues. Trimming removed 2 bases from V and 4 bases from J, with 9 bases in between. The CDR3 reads CASSLLASYEQYF. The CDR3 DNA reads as TGTGCCAGCAGCTTACTAGCGTCATACGAGCAGTACTTC. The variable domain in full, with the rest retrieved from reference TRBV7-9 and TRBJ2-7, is DTGVSQNPRHKITKRGQNVTFRCDPISEHNRLYWYRQTLGQGPEFLTYFQNEAQLEKSRLLSDRFSAERPKGSFSTLEIQRTEQGDSAMYLCASSLLASYEQYFGPGTRLTVT.

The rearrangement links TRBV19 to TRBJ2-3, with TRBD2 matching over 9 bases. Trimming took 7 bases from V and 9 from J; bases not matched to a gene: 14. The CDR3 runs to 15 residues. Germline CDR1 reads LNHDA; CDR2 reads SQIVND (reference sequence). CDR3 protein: CASTFAGGTGGTQYF. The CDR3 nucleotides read TGTGCCAGTACTTTCGCGGGAGGGACTGGTGGGACGCAGTATTTT.

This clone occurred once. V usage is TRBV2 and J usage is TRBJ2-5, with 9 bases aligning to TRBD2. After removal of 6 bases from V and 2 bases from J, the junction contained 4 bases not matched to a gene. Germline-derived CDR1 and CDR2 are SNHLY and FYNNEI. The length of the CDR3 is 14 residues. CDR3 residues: CASSRLAEQETQYF. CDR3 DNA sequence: TGTGCCAGCAGCAGACTAGCGGAACAAGAGACCCAGTACTTC.

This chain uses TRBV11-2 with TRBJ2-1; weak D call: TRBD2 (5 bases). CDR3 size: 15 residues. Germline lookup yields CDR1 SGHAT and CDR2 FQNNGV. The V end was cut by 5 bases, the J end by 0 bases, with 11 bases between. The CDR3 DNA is TGTGCCAGCAGCCAGGACTCTAGCTCCTACAATGAGCAGTTCTTC. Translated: CASSQDSSSYNEQFF.

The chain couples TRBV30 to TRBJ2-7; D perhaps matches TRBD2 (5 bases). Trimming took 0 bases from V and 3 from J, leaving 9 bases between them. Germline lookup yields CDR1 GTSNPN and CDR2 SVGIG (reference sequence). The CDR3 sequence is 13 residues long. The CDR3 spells CAWSVSSNYEQYF. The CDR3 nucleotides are TGTGCCTGGAGTGTTTCTAGCAACTACGAGCAGTACTTC. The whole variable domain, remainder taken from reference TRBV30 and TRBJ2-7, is SQTIHQWPATLVQPVGSPLSLECTVEGTSNPNLYWYRQAAGRGLQLLFYSVGIGQISSEVPQNLSASRPQDRQFILSSKKLLLSDSGFYLCAWSVSSNYEQYFGPGTRLTVT.

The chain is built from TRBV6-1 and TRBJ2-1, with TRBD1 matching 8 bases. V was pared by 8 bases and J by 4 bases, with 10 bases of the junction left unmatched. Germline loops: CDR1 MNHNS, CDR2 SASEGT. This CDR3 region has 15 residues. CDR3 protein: CASYSRQGSYNEQFF. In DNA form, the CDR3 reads TGTGCCAGCTATTCTCGACAGGGGAGTTACAATGAGCAGTTCTTC.

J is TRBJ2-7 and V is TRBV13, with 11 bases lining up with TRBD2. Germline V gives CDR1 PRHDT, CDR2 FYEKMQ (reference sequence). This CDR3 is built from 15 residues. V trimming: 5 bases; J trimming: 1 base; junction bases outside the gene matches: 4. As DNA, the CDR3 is TGTGCCAGCAGCCAAAGGACTAGCGGGTCCTACGAGCAGTACTTC. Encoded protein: CASSQRTSGSYEQYF.

The CDR3 DNA follows: TGTGCCAGCAGATTTCAGGGGGCGCCTACGGAGACCCAGTACTTC. It codes for CASRFQGAPTETQYF. This chain connects TRBV5-4 to TRBJ2-5, with 8 nucleotides matching TRBD1. J was trimmed by 5 bases and V by 5 bases; bases with no gene match: 11. From germline, CDR1 is SGHNT and CDR2 YYREEE (reference sequence). The CDR3 covers 15 residues.

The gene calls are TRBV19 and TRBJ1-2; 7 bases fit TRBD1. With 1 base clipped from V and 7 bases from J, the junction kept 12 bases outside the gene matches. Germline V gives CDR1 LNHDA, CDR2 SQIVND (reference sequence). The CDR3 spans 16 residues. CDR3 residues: CASSIGTRGGGVGYTF. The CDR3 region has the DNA TGTGCCAGTAGTATAGGTACTCGTGGAGGGGGCGTTGGCTACACCTTC.

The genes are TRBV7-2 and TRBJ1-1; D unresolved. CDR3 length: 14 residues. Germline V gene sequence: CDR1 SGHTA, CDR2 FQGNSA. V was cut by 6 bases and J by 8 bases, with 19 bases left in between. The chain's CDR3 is CASSQPVGGSEAFF. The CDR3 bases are TGTGCCAGCAGTCAGCCCGTCGGCGGATCCGAAGCTTTCTTT.

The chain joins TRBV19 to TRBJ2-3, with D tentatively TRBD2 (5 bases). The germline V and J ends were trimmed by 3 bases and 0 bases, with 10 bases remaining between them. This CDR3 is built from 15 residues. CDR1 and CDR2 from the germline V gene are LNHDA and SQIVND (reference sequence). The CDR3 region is CASSMSGLSTDTQYF. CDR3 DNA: TGTGCCAGTAGTATGAGTGGACTTAGCACAGATACGCAGTATTTT. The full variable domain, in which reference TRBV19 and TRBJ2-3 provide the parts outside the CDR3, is DGGITQSPKYLFRKEGQNVTLSCEQNLNHDAMYWYRQDPGQGLRLIYYSQIVNDFQKGDIAEGYSVSREKKESFPLTVTSAQKNPTAFYLCASSMSGLSTDTQYFGPGTRLTVL.